This TCR beta chain was identified during a study of OX40 agonist ivuxolimab in advanced cancers. Study-wide results and caveats: CD4+ and CD8+ T cells in blood underwent clonal expansion by week 6 at 0.1 to 3.0 mg/kg.

Regarding this clone: What it binds is not known.

Method: immunoSEQ multiplex PCR; TCRdb's copy keeps in-frame clones and lacks some. This table has around 85,000 clones, about 90% appearing once. V was clipped by 2 bases and J by 1 base, with 3 bases between them. CDR1 is MNHEY and CDR2 is SMNVEV in the germline V gene (reference sequence). CDR3 length equals 13 residues. This specimen consisted of CD4+ or CD8+ T cells sorted from blood, obtained in a trial of the OX40 agonist ivuxolimab. J is TRBJ1-5 and V is TRBV27; D remains unclear. The clonotype comes from an adult with an advanced solid tumor such as melanoma, head and neck, liver or kidney cancer. The CDR3 sequence is CASSLSSNQPQHF. Here the CDR3 DNA reads TGTGCCAGCAGTTTAAGCAGCAATCAGCCCCAGCATTTT.